The entry below gives a single T cell receptor (beta chain) sequence along with its context. This specimen belongs to a study of T cell responses to AZD1222 COVID-19 vaccine. About the study: Second doses that came at about 4 or about 12 weeks were put together.

CDR3 length equals 16 residues. With 4 bases clipped from V and 8 bases from J, the junction kept 7 bases outside the gene matches. Germline V gene sequence: CDR1 SGHRS, CDR2 YFSETQ. TCRdb's table, derived via immunoSEQ multiplex PCR, lists solely in-frame clones and lacks some. The table lists 100,000 to 150,000 clones, roughly nine tenths of them singletons. This clonotype was sampled from an adult in good health. The chain couples TRBV5-1 to TRBJ2-1, with 15 bases fitting TRBD2. The material was peripheral blood, obtained on day 0 of AZD1222 vaccination. The CDR3 DNA reads TGCGCCAGCAGCGCCCGAGGACTAGCGGGAGGGGATGAGCAGTTCTTC. Protein: CASSARGLAGGDEQFF.